The clone carrying this T cell receptor (beta chain) was recorded a few times. Its antigen is as yet unknown. V dropped 5 bases and J dropped 13 bases, with 12 bases sitting between them. CDR1 and CDR2 (germline): SEHNR, FQNEAQ (reference sequence). The CDR3 has 11 amino acids. Sequencing was performed with immunoSEQ multiplex PCR; in TCRdb, only in-frame clones are kept and a portion is missing. The data hold more than 95,000 clones, with 60% to 75% observed a single time. Focal radiation was given together with CTLA-4 blockade (ipilimumab) to patients with chemo-refractory metastatic non-small-cell lung cancer. This specimen comes from a study of radiotherapy plus CTLA-4 blockade in lung cancer. Turning to the study itself: The study recorded objective responses in roughly 20% of patients and disease control in around 31%.

General observations from the study: In blood, tumor-derived TCR clones expanded after radiotherapy plus ipilimumab. Response, reportedly, was best predicted by interferon-beta along with early blood T cell clone dynamics.

The source was peripheral blood, collected from a patient treated with radiotherapy plus ipilimumab. The V and J genes are TRBV7-9 and TRBJ2-1, with no clear D. The source is a human donor with non-small cell lung cancer who had a partial response to radiotherapy plus ipilimumab. Some clones in this sample may be carry-over from other donors' samples. The CDR3 DNA sequence: TGTGCCAGCAGCCACCAGCGATTACAGTTCTTC. Its translation: CASSHQRLQFF.